This T cell receptor (beta chain) came from a study of OX40 agonist ivuxolimab in advanced cancers. Study summary: Patients enrolled in dose escalation were diagnosed with hepatocellular carcinoma, melanoma, renal cell or head and neck cancer. Partial responses were achieved by three patients, of whom one had hepatocellular carcinoma and two had cutaneous melanoma.

Assay used: immunoSEQ multiplex PCR; TCRdb lists only in-frame clones, some missing. The profile shows 70,000 or so clones, more than 80% of them singletons. This CDR3 contains 15 residues. CDR1 and CDR2 from the germline V gene are SGHDN and FVKESK. V lost 1 base and J 2 bases, leaving 8 bases between the germline ends. Autoimmune disease history or systemic immunosuppression excluded patients. The sequence came from an adult with an advanced solid tumor such as melanoma, head and neck, liver or kidney cancer. Here the sequenced sample was CD4+ or CD8+ T cells sorted from blood, taken in a trial of the OX40 agonist ivuxolimab. J is TRBJ2-2 and V is TRBV14; perhaps TRBD1 as D (5 bases). The CDR3 bases are TGTGCCAGCAGCCAAGCTCAGGGTAACACCGGGGAGCTGTTTTTT. It specifies CASSQAQGNTGELFF.